This paragraph reports one T cell receptor beta chain. This sample is part of a study of T cell changes during pregnancy in multiple sclerosis. V shed 5 bases and J 5 bases; nucleotides not matched to a gene: 8. Germline V gene data show CDR1 as MNHEY and CDR2 as SMNVEV (reference sequence). This CDR3 contains 15 residues. Repertoires were generated with immunoSEQ multiplex PCR, while TCRdb's copy carries only in-frame clones and drops some. The table shows about 89,000 clones, with 94% occurring only once. This sequence was found in a female donor in good health, enrolled as a control in a pregnancy study. This chain joins TRBV27 and TRBJ2-7; 11 nucleotides line up with TRBD1. The source was peripheral blood, collected after pregnancy. CDR3 nucleotide sequence: TGTGCCAGCAGTCCCGGGACAGGGGGTGTAAACGAGCAGTACTTC. Protein sequence: CASSPGTGGVNEQYF.